What follows are 29 T cell receptor beta chains derived from one specimen sequenced in a study of T cells after yellow fever vaccination. A single record per CDR3 protein comes from TCRdb applying MiXCR to the 5' RACE reads. Of approximately 550,000 distinct CDR3 sequences listed, approximately 21% are singletons. The input for sequencing was PBMCs, taken 15 days after the yellow fever booster vaccination. The source is a young man who received the YFV17D yellow fever vaccine.

The chain employs TRBV5-6 and TRBJ2-3, with unresolved D. V shed 3 bases and J shed 4 bases, with 15 bases lying between them. Looked up from germline, CDR1 is SGHDT and CDR2 is YYEEEE. CDR3 length: 15 residues. CDR3 in amino acids: CASSSALIRPDTQYF. The CDR3 bases are TGTGCCAGCAGCTCGGCACTGATTAGGCCAGATACGCAGTATTTT.

The chain joins TRBV19 to TRBJ1-2, with 9 positions matching TRBD1. The J segment lost 4 bases and the V segment lost 4 bases, leaving 16 bases of the junction unmatched. The CDR3 is made up of 18 amino acids. Germline V gene lookup returns CDR1 LNHDA and CDR2 SQIVND (reference sequence). CDR3 in DNA: TGTGCCAGTAGTACCACAGGGGGCGTTGGTTTCGGTTCCTATGGCTACACCTTC. Protein product: CASSTTGGVGFGSYGYTF.

This clonotype has more than one count but fewer than ten. In DNA, the CDR3 is TGTGCCAGCAGCAAGACTCTTAGCTCCTACAATGAGCAGTTCTTC. The encoded protein is CASSKTLSSYNEQFF. The chain has TRBV6-1 and TRBJ2-1; D not certain. CDR3 length: 15 amino acids. CDR1 is MNHNS, CDR2 SASEGT, per germline. Trimming took 6 bases from V and 0 from J, leaving 12 bases between them.

This rearrangement joins TRBV29-1 to TRBJ1-4, with D possibly TRBD1 on 6 matching bases. The germline V gene encodes CDR1 SQVTM and CDR2 ANQGSEA. Trimming pared 7 bases from V and 8 bases from J, leaving 17 bases between. The CDR3 sequence is 13 residues long. CDR3 residues: CSAGTSMEEKLFF. As DNA, the CDR3 is TGCAGCGCTGGGACATCAATGGAAGAAAAACTGTTTTTT. Looking up the rest from reference TRBV29-1 and TRBJ1-4 gives the full variable domain: SAVISQKPSRDICQRGTSLTIQCQVDSQVTMMFWYRQQPGQSLTLIATANQGSEATYESGFVIDKFPISRPNLTFSTLTVSNMSPEDSSIYLCSAGTSMEEKLFFGSGTQLSVL.

The V and J genes are TRBV7-9 and TRBJ2-3, with D possibly matching TRBD2 (6 bases). The germline V and J ends were trimmed by 7 bases and 3 bases, with 23 bases remaining between them. The CDR3 contains 17 residues. CDR1 is SEHNR and CDR2 is FQNEAQ in the germline V gene (reference sequence). The CDR3 DNA reads as TGTGCCAGCATCCAATGGCTAGGAGGGCCTCTGACAGATACGCAGTATTTT. Amino acid sequence: CASIQWLGGPLTDTQYF.

This clonotype has just a few counts. This chain connects TRBV27 to TRBJ2-7, with D tentatively TRBD1 (6 bases). Deletions cut 8 bases from V and 2 bases from J, with 16 bases between. The CDR3 is made up of 14 amino acids. Germline lookup yields CDR1 MNHEY and CDR2 SMNVEV (reference sequence). The DNA for the CDR3 is TGTGCCAGCGCGGTAGGAGCAGGGGCCTACGAGCAGTACTTC. Residues: CASAVGAGAYEQYF.

The chain recombines TRBV7-9 with TRBJ1-2, with a tentative D call TRBD1 (6 bases). CDR3 length: 13 residues. Trimming removed 1 base from V and 7 bases from J, with 10 bases in between. The V gene's germline CDR1 is SEHNR and CDR2 FQNEAQ (reference sequence). The CDR3 sequence: CASSLDRVGGYTF. CDR3 nucleotides: TGTGCCAGCAGCTTAGACAGGGTCGGTGGCTACACCTTC.

This clonotype has more than one count but fewer than ten. The V call is TRBV11-2, the J call TRBJ2-1; perhaps D is TRBD1 or TRBD2 (5 bases each). The CDR3 totals 14 residues. Trimming took off 1 base at V and 6 bases at J, with 10 bases between the two ends. Per germline, CDR1 SGHAT and CDR2 FQNNGV. The CDR3 loop reads CASSLVTGLNEQFF. CDR3 DNA: TGTGCCAGCAGCTTAGTTACAGGACTCAATGAGCAGTTCTTC.

This clonotype was picked up a small number of times. This sequence joins TRBV12-3 or TRBV12-4 and TRBJ1-6; D call uncertain. V dropped 3 bases and J dropped 4 bases, with 10 bases sitting between them. The CDR3 is 15 residues long. CDR3 sequence reads: CASSFDTGYNSPLHF. The DNA for the CDR3 is TGTGCCAGCAGTTTTGATACTGGGTATAATTCACCCCTCCACTTT.

This clonotype was found a few times. The CDR3 here is CASSLARRSTGELFF. Here the CDR3 DNA reads TGTGCCAGCAGCTTAGCTCGACGGAGCACCGGGGAGCTGTTTTTT. V usage is TRBV7-2 and J usage is TRBJ2-2; D gene ambiguous. Trimming removed 0 bases at V and 4 bases at J, with 9 bases between. Germline V gene sequence: CDR1 SGHTA, CDR2 FQGNSA. CDR3 length: 15 residues.

V gene TRBV5-1 combines with J gene TRBJ2-5; 9 bases line up with TRBD2. Looked up from germline, CDR1 is SGHRS and CDR2 is YFSETQ. With 5 bases clipped from V and 2 bases from J, the junction kept 10 bases outside the gene matches. This CDR3 region has 16 residues. The CDR3 sequence is CASSNGPGLAQETQYF. CDR3 DNA: TGCGCCAGCAGTAACGGGCCGGGACTAGCTCAAGAGACCCAGTACTTC.

This clonotype was seen a single time. The V gene is TRBV10-3, the J gene TRBJ2-1; 9 bases map to TRBD2. CDR1 and CDR2 (germline): ENHRY, SYGVKD. This CDR3 comprises 14 residues. Unmatched junction bases numbered 2, after V lost 3 bases and J lost 5 bases. Here the CDR3 DNA reads TGTGCCATCAGTGATGCGGGAGGGCACAATGAGCAGTTCTTC. This encodes CAISDAGGHNEQFF.

This chain joins TRBV7-3 and TRBJ2-7; TRBD1 might be the D (5 bases). Germline CDR1 SGHTA, CDR2 FQGTGA. V was trimmed by 3 bases and J by 2 bases, leaving 14 bases between them. CDR3 length: 15 residues. CDR3 in DNA: TGTGCCAGCAGCTTCGGACATTCGGGCCCCTACGAGCAGTACTTC. Protein: CASSFGHSGPYEQYF.

This chain links TRBV15 with TRBJ2-7; maybe TRBD2 (6 bases). Germline loops: CDR1 LNHNV, CDR2 YYDKDF (reference sequence). Trimming took 0 bases from V and 6 from J, leaving 12 bases between them. The CDR3 extends over 14 amino acids. CDR3 sequence: CATSRDQLAPEQYF. Written as DNA, the CDR3 is TGTGCCACCAGCAGAGATCAACTAGCCCCCGAGCAGTACTTC.

The chain has TRBV5-5 and TRBJ2-5, with a possible D match to TRBD2 (6 bases). CDR1 is SGHKS, CDR2 YYEKEE, per germline (reference sequence). Trimming pared 1 base from V and 0 bases from J, leaving 13 bases between. The CDR3 is made up of 16 amino acids. CDR3 protein: CASSLWQAGNQETQYF. CDR3 nucleotides: TGTGCCAGCAGCTTGTGGCAGGCGGGGAACCAAGAGACCCAGTACTTC.

The chain uses TRBV25-1 and TRBJ1-1; D is possibly TRBD1 (5 bases). Trimming cost V 2 bases and J 3 bases, with 10 bases left between them. This CDR3 is built from 14 residues. Looked up from germline, CDR1 is MGHDK and CDR2 is SYGVNS. The CDR3 bases are TGTGCCAGCAGTGAACGTGTGGGGGACACTGAAGCTTTCTTT. This gives the protein CASSERVGDTEAFF.

This clonotype was detected once. The V call is TRBV4-1, the J call TRBJ2-5, with D perhaps being TRBD1 or TRBD2 (6 bases each). The CDR3 sequence is 17 residues long. Germline V CDR1 and CDR2: MGHRA, YSYEKL. Trimming pared 1 base from V and 1 base from J, leaving 16 bases between. CDR3 sequence (DNA): TGCGCCAGCAGCCAAGGGGGAGGACCGGGGGCCCAAGAGACCCAGTACTTC. This encodes CASSQGGGPGAQETQYF.

This clonotype was seen a handful of times. V gene TRBV28 combines with J gene TRBJ1-4, with 7 bases matching TRBD1. Trimming removed 5 bases from V and 7 bases from J; junction bases left unmatched: 10. Germline V lookup: CDR1 MDHEN, CDR2 SYDVKM. CDR3 length: 15 residues. CDR3 sequence: CASSRPGQSGEKLFF. In DNA, the CDR3 is TGTGCCAGCAGTCGACCGGGACAGTCTGGTGAAAAACTGTTTTTT.

This clonotype has a count of ten or more. This chain uses TRBV12-3 or TRBV12-4 with TRBJ2-1; D uncertain. The CDR3 sequence is 13 residues long. Trimming took off 6 bases at V and 8 bases at J, with 14 bases between the two ends. The CDR3 sequence: CASRTGSGDEQFF. The CDR3 DNA follows: TGTGCCAGCAGGACCGGGTCGGGCGATGAGCAGTTCTTC.

The table lists this clonotype with a few counts. The V call is TRBV6-1, the J call TRBJ2-3; 9 bases align to TRBD1. Germline CDR1 and CDR2: MNHNS and SASEGT. V trimming: 6 bases; J trimming: 4 bases; junction bases outside the gene matches: 8. This CDR3 has 15 residues. The CDR3 reads CASRLRQGGADTQYF. Written as DNA, the CDR3 is TGTGCCAGCAGATTGAGACAGGGGGGAGCAGATACGCAGTATTTT.

The chain has TRBV4-2 and TRBJ2-7, with 9 nucleotides matching TRBD1. The V and J ends lost 2 bases and 3 bases, in that order; junction bases with no gene match: 5. The CDR3 runs to 15 residues. CDR1 is LGHNA, CDR2 YNFKEQ, per germline. The CDR3 DNA reads as TGTGCCAGCAGCCAAAGACAGGGGGTAGGCTACGAGCAGTACTTC. It encodes CASSQRQGVGYEQYF.

The CDR3 DNA reads as TGCAGCGTCGGGGTAGCGGGAGGGAACACCGGGGAGCTGTTTTTT. It translates to CSVGVAGGNTGELFF. The V gene is TRBV29-1, the J gene TRBJ2-2, with 10 bases identical to TRBD2. The CDR3 runs to 15 residues. Germline trimming cut 6 bases from V and 1 base from J; bases unmatched to any gene: 5. Germline CDR1 SQVTM, CDR2 ANQGSEA.

The J gene is TRBJ1-1, the V gene TRBV7-8; no definite D call. The CDR3 loop spans 12 amino acids. Germline loops: CDR1 SGHVS, CDR2 FQNEAQ. V was shortened by 8 bases and J by 4 bases, with 11 bases between the two germline ends. The CDR3 sequence is CASQGGSTEAFF. The CDR3 nucleotides are TGTGCCAGCCAAGGAGGGAGCACTGAAGCTTTCTTT.

This clonotype was seen more than once but under ten times. V is TRBV4-3 and J is TRBJ2-7, with D perhaps matching TRBD2 (5 bases). The CDR3 spans 16 residues. Trimming left V 0 bases short and J 8 bases short, with 20 bases between. Germline CDR1 is LGHNA and CDR2 is YSLEER. In nucleotides, the CDR3 is TGCGCCAGCAGCCAAGATTCCGGTGGCGCGGGTCTACAGCAGTACTTC. As protein: CASSQDSGGAGLQQYF.

This clonotype was counted a few times. The chain couples TRBV28 to TRBJ2-1; 10 bases agree with TRBD2. Trimming took 2 bases from V and 2 from J; bases not matched to a gene: 3. The CDR3 is made up of 16 amino acids. Germline V gene lookup returns CDR1 MDHEN and CDR2 SYDVKM. The CDR3 spells CASSLPLAGAYNEQFF. Written as DNA, the CDR3 is TGTGCCAGCAGTTTACCCCTAGCGGGAGCCTACAATGAGCAGTTCTTC.

This clonotype turned up a few times. This rearrangement joins TRBV30 to TRBJ1-2; D unresolved. The CDR3 length is 10 residues. CDR1 GTSNPN and CDR2 SVGIG come from the germline V gene (reference sequence). V shed 2 bases and J shed 8 bases, with 6 bases lying between them. CDR3 residues: CAWSKGGYTF. CDR3 nucleotides: TGTGCCTGGAGTAAGGGAGGCTACACCTTC.

This clonotype was picked up a small number of times. This chain connects TRBV25-1 to TRBJ2-7; 7 bases are a match to TRBD2. The length of the CDR3 is 15 residues. CDR1 MGHDK and CDR2 SYGVNS come from the germline V gene. With V trimmed by 5 bases and J by 2 bases, 9 bases remained unmatched. CDR3 protein: CASSSGGSKTYEQYF. CDR3 DNA: TGTGCCAGCAGTTCGGGCGGGAGCAAGACCTACGAGCAGTACTTC.

This clonotype turned up a few times. J is TRBJ1-3 and V is TRBV5-8; no clear D gene. This CDR3 comprises 13 residues. V was cut by 4 bases and J by 6 bases, with 11 bases left in between. Looked up from germline, CDR1 is SGHTS and CDR2 is YDEGEE. This CDR3 reads CASSPGGQNTIYF. The CDR3 coding sequence is TGTGCCAGCAGCCCCGGAGGCCAAAACACCATATATTTT.

On this clonotype itself: One end of the junction is discordant with germline, which a read error may explain. The chain is built from TRBV11-1 and TRBJ2-4; either TRBD1 or TRBD2 may fit D (5 bases each). The CDR3 runs to 20 residues. Per the germline V gene, CDR1 is SGHAT and CDR2 is FQDESV (reference sequence). The chain's CDR3 is CASSPLVGVIRASAKDIQYF. The DNA of the CDR3 is TGTGCCAGCAGCCCACTAGTGGGGGTTATTAGGGCATCGGCCAAAGACATTCAGTACTTC.